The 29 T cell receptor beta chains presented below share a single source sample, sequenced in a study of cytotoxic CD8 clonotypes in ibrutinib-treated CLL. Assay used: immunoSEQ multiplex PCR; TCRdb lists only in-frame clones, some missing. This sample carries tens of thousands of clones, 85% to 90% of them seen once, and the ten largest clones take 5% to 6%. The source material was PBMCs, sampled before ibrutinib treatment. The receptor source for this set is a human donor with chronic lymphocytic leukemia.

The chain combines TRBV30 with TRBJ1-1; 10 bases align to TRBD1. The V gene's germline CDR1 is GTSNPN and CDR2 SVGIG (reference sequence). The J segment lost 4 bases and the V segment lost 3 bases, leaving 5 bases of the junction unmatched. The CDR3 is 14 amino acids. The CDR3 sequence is CAWSPGQGVTEAFF. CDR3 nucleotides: TGTGCCTGGAGCCCAGGACAGGGGGTCACTGAAGCTTTCTTT.

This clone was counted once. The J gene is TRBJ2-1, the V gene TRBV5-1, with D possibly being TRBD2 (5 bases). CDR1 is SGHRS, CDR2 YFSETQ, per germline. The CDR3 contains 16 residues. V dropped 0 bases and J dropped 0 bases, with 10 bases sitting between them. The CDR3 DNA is TGCGCCAGCAGCTTGGTTACGGGGAGCTCCTACAATGAGCAGTTCTTC. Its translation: CASSLVTGSSYNEQFF. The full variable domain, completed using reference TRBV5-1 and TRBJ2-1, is KAGVTQTPRYLIKTRGQQVTLSCSPISGHRSVSWYQQTPGQGLQFLFEYFSETQRNKGNFPGRFSGRQFSNSRSEMNVSTLELGDSALYLCASSLVTGSSYNEQFFGPGTRLTVL.

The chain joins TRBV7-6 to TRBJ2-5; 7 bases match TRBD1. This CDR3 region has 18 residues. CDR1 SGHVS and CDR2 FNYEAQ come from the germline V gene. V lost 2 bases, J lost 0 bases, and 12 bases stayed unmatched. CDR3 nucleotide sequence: TGTGCCAGCAGCTTACTAGGACAGGTCGGAGAGTACCAAGAGACCCAGTACTTC. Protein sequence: CASSLLGQVGEYQETQYF.

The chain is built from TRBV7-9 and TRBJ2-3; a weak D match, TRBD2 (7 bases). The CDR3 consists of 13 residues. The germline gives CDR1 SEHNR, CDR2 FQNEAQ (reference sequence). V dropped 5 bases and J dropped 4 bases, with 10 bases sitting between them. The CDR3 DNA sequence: TGTGCCAGCAGCCAAGGGGGGGCAGATACGCAGTATTTT. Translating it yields CASSQGGADTQYF.

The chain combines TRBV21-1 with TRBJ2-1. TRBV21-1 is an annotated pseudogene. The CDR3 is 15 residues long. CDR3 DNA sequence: TGTGCCAGCAGCGTTGGGGGTCTATATCCCGATGAGCAGTTCTTC. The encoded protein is CASSVGGLYPDEQFF.

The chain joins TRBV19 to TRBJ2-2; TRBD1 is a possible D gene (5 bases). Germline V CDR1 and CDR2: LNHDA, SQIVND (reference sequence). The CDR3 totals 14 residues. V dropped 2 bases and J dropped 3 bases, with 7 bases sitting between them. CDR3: CASSITGYTGELFF. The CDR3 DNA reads TGTGCCAGTAGTATAACAGGATACACCGGGGAGCTGTTTTTT.

CDR3 loop: CASSQDPAATNEKLFF. In DNA form, the CDR3 reads TGTGCCAGCAGCCAAGATCCAGCTGCAACTAATGAAAAACTGTTTTTT. The genes are TRBV4-2 and TRBJ1-4; no clear D. The CDR3 is 16 amino acids. The germline gives CDR1 LGHNA, CDR2 YNFKEQ. The germline V and J ends were trimmed by 0 bases and 0 bases, with 8 bases remaining between them.

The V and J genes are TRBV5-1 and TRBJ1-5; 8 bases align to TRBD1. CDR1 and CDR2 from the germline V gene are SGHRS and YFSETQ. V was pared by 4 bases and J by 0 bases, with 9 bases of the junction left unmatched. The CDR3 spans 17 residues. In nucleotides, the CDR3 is TGCGCCAGCAGCCTGACAGGGGAAAGAGATAGCAATCAGCCCCAGCATTTT. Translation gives CASSLTGERDSNQPQHF.

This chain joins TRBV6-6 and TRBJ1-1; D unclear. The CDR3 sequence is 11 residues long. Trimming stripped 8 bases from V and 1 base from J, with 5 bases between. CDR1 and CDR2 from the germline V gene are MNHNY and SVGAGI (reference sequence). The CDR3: CASGRNTEAFF. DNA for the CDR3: TGTGCCAGCGGCAGGAACACTGAAGCTTTCTTT.

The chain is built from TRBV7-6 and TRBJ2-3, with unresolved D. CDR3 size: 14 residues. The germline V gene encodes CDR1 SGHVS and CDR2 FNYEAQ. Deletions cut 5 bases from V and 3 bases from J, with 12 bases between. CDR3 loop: CASSITTLTDTQYF. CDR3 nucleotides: TGTGCCAGCAGCATTACGACCCTTACAGATACGCAGTATTTT.

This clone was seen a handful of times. In DNA, the CDR3 is TGCAGCGTCCTGGGGATGGACGAGGGTTATAGCAATCAGCCCCAGCATTTT. Protein: CSVLGMDEGYSNQPQHF. The genes are TRBV29-1 and TRBJ1-5, with unresolved D. CDR3 length: 17 residues. Germline V gives CDR1 SQVTM, CDR2 ANQGSEA. The V gene lost 6 bases and the J gene lost 0 bases, with 21 bases spanning the gap.

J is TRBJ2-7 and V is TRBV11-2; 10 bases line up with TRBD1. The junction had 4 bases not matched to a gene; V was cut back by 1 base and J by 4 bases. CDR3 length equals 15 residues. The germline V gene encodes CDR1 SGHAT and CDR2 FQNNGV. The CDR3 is CASSLGTGGGYEQYF. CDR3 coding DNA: TGTGCCAGCAGCTTAGGGACAGGGGGGGGATACGAGCAGTACTTC. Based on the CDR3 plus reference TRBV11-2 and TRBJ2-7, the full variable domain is EAGVAQSPRYKIIEKRQSVAFWCNPISGHATLYWYQQILGQGPKLLIQFQNNGVVDDSQLPKDRFSAERLKGVDSTLKIQPAKLEDSAVYLCASSLGTGGGYEQYFGPGTRLTVT.

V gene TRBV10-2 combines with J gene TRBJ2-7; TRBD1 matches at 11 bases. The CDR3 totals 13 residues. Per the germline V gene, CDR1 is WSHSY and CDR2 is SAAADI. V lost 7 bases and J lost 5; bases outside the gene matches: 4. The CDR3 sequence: CASTGTGGNEQYF. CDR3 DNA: TGCGCCAGCACCGGGACAGGGGGGAACGAGCAGTACTTC.

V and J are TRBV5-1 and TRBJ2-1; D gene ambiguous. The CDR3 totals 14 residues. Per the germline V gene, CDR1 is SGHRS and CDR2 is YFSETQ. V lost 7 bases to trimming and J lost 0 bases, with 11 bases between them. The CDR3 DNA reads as TGCGCCAGCGGGTTAGGGATCTCCTACAATGAGCAGTTCTTC. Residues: CASGLGISYNEQFF.

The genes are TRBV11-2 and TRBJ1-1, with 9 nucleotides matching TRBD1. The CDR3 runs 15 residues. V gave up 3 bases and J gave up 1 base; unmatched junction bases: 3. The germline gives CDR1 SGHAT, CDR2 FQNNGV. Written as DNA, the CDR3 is TGTGCCAGCAGCTTGTGGACAGGGGCGAACACTGAAGCTTTCTTT. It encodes CASSLWTGANTEAFF.

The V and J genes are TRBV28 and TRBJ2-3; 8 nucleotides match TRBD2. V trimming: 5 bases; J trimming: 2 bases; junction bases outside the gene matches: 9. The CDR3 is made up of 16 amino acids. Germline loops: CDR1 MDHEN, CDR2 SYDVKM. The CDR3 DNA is TGTGCCAGCAGTCCCTTAGCGGGGACCTACACAGATACGCAGTATTTT. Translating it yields CASSPLAGTYTDTQYF.

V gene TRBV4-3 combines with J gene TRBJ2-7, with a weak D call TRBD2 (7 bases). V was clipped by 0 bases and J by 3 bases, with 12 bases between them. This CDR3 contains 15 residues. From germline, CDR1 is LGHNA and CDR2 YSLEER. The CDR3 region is CASSQDRGGVYEQYF. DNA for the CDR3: TGCGCCAGCAGCCAAGATAGGGGGGGCGTCTACGAGCAGTACTTC.

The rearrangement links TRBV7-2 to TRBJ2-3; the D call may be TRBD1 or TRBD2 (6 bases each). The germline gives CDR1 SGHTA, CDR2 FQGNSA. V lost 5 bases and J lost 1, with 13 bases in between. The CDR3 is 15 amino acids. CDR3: CASSLGGGRTDTQYF. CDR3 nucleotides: TGTGCCAGCAGCCTCGGAGGGGGTCGCACAGATACGCAGTATTTT.

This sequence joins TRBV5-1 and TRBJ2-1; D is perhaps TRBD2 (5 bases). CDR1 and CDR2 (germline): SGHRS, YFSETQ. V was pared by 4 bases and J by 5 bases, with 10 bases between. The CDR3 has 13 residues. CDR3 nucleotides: TGCGCCAGCAGCATTGGAGGAGACAATGAGCAGTTCTTC. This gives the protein CASSIGGDNEQFF.

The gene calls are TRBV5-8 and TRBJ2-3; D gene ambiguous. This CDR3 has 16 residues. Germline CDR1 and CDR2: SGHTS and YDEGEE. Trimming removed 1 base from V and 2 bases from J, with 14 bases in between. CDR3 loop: CASSLIFVGDTDTQYF. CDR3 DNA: TGTGCCAGCAGCTTGATTTTCGTTGGGGACACAGATACGCAGTATTTT.

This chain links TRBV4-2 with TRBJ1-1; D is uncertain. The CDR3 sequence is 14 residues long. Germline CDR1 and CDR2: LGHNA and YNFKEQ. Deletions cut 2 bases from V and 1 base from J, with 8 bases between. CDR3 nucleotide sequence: TGTGCCAGCAGCCAACTTTCGGCGAACACTGAAGCTTTCTTT. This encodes CASSQLSANTEAFF.

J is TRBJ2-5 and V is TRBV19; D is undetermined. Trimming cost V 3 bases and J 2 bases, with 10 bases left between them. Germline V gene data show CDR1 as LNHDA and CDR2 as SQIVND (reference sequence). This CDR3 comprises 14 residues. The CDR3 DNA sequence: TGTGCCAGTAGTATTATGGCGGCGCAAGAGACCCAGTACTTC. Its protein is CASSIMAAQETQYF.

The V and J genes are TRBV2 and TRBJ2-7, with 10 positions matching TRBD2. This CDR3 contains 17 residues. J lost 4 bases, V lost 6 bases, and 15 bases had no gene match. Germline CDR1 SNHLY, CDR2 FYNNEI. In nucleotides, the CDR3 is TGTGCCAGCAGGGGGACTCGGACTAGCGGTTCGTGGTACGAGCAGTACTTC. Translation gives CASRGTRTSGSWYEQYF.

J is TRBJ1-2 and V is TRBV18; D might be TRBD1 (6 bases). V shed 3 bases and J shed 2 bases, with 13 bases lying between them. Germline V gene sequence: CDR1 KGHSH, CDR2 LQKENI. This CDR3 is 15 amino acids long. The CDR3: CASSPGGRPNYGYTF. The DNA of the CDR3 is TGTGCCAGCTCACCCGGGGGCAGGCCCAACTATGGCTACACCTTC.

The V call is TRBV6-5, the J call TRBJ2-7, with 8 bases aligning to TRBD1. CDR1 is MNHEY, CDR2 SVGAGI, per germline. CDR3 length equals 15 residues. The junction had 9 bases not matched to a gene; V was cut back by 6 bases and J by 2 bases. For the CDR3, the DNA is TGTGCCAGCAGCACAGGGGGGATGGGTACCTACGAGCAGTACTTC. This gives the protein CASSTGGMGTYEQYF.

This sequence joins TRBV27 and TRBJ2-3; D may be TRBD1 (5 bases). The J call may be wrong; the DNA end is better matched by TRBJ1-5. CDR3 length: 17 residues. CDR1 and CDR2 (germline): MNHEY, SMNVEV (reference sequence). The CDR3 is CASSLSLAGGTTDTQHF. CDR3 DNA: TGTGCCAGCAGTTTATCGCTAGCGGGAGGGACCACAGATACGCAGCATTTT.

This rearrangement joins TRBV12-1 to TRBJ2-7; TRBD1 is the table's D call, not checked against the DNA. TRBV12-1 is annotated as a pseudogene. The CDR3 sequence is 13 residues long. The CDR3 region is CASSLSGGREQYF. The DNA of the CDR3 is TGTGCCAGCAGCTTATCAGGGGGGAGGGAGCAGTACTTC.

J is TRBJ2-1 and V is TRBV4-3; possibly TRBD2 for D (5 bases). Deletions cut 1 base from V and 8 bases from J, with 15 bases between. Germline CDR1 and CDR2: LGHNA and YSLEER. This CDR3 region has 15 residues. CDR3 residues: CASSQGGQRLDEQFF. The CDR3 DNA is TGCGCCAGCAGCCAAGGCGGGCAACGTTTGGATGAGCAGTTCTTC.

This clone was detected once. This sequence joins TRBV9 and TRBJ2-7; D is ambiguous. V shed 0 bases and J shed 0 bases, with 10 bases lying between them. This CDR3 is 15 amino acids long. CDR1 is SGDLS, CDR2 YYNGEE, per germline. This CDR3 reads CASSVGEEDSYEQYF. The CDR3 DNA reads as TGTGCCAGCAGCGTAGGGGAAGAAGACTCCTACGAGCAGTACTTC.